The present entry profiles one T cell receptor beta chain with its context. Its antigen is as yet unknown. The data stem from a study of CD8+CD57+ T cells in acquired aplastic anemia. Turning to the study itself: Sorted CD4+ and CD8+ cells gave an average of approximately 3 ug of DNA. Mean read depth for CD4+ cells from healthy donors was 9.5 million to 13 million.

Trimming stripped 4 bases from V and 9 bases from J, with 13 bases between. Germline-derived CDR1 and CDR2 are DFQATT and SNEGSKA (reference sequence). The CDR3 has 12 residues. Genomic DNA was employed as the template in profiling TCR beta VDJ and CDR3. MiXCR was run by TCRdb on the reads, yielding one entry per CDR3 protein. Of about 190,000 distinct CDR3 sequences in the sample, approximately 49% were seen once. Whole-study results and caveats: In CD8+ cells, Simpson's diversity showed no significant difference between patients and controls. Patients and controls shared under 30 CD8+ CDR3 sequences, highly expressed in patients.

Sequencing was done on a sample of sorted CD4+, CD8+, or CD8+CD57+ T cells (not recorded which) from PBMCs. This TCR was sampled from a human donor in good health, serving as a control. The V and J genes are TRBV20-1 and TRBJ2-1; D perhaps matches TRBD2 (5 bases). CDR3 residues: CSAIQASREQFF. The CDR3 nucleotides are TGCAGTGCTATACAAGCTAGCCGTGAGCAGTTCTTC.